This is a list of T cell receptor beta chains from one sample in a study of Graves' ophthalmopathy and Graves' hyperthyroidism. TCRdb redid the calling of the multiplex PCR reads with MiXCR, one entry per CDR3 protein. Of 500,000 to 800,000 distinct CDR3 sequences in the sample, roughly 39% are singletons; the top ten hold under 3.5%. Material for sequencing was peripheral blood. The receptors shown here come from an adult man with Graves' ophthalmopathy. CDR3s include the opening cysteine and the closing phenylalanine or tryptophan. The order of the fields is clone size, J gene, D gene, V gene, CDR3 protein, CDR3 DNA. D genes are given only for firm matches. Clone size, where shown, is once, few, many, or a class for clones that have expanded.

>few|TRBJ1-1|TRBD1|TRBV14
CASSPWTGGLTEAFF
TGTGCCAGCAGCCCCTGGACAGGGGGTCTCACTGAAGCTTTCTTT
>many|TRBJ2-7|.|TRBV9
CASSVSGGPFYEQYF
TGTGCCAGCAGCGTATCCGGAGGCCCGTTCTACGAGCAGTACTTC
>many|TRBJ2-5|.|TRBV7-8
CASSPGQPGGTQYF
TGTGCCAGCAGCCCGGGACAGCCGGGGGGGACCCAGTACTTC
>many|TRBJ2-5|.|TRBV6-5
CASSYSASQETQYF
TGTGCCAGCAGTTATTCGGCTAGCCAAGAGACCCAGTACTTC
>.|TRBJ1-6|.|TRBV5-6
CASSRGLGAWDNSPLHF
TGTGCCAGCAGCCGAGGCTTGGGGGCTTGGGATAATTCACCCCTCCACTTT
>many|TRBJ1-4|TRBD1|TRBV10-3
CAISDAGTGFNEKLFF
TGTGCCATCAGTGACGCCGGGACAGGATTTAATGAAAAACTGTTTTTT
>.|TRBJ2-5|TRBD2|TRBV29-1
CSGAFLAGGKETQYF
TGCAGCGGGGCCTTTCTAGCGGGAGGAAAAGAGACCCAGTACTTC
>many|TRBJ1-2|TRBD1|TRBV29-1
CSVAPTRLRQGDYGYTF
TGCAGCGTTGCCCCCACGCGGTTGCGACAGGGGGACTATGGCTACACCTTC
>.|TRBJ1-2|.|TRBV2
CASRENGYGYTF
TGTGCCAGCAGAGAAAACGGCTATGGCTACACCTTC
>many|TRBJ1-1|.|TRBV2
CASRGHTAFF
TGTGCCAGCAGGGGACACACGGCTTTCTTT
>.|TRBJ1-2|.|TRBV10-3
CAISEVWEGYAF
TGTGCAATCAGTGAGGTATGGGAAGGCTACGCCTTC
>many|TRBJ2-7|.|TRBV7-8
CASSPTATYEQYF
TGTGCCAGCAGCCCAACCGCCACCTACGAGCAGTACTTC
>.|TRBJ1-2|.|TRBV10-3
CAVEGDGEGYTF
TGTGCCGTTGAGGGTGATGGGGAGGGCTACACCTTC
>.|TRBJ2-3|TRBD2|TRBV2
CASSRAGGRIDTQYF
TGTGCCAGCAGTCGAGCGGGGGGCCGTATAGATACGCAGTATTTT
>many|TRBJ1-6|TRBD1|TRBV20-1
CSASGTGVSPLHF
TGCAGTGCTAGCGGGACAGGGGTTTCACCCCTCCACTTT
>.|TRBJ2-5|TRBD1|TRBV24-1
CATRDRIGETQYF
TGTGCCACCCGGGACAGGATTGGAGAGACCCAGTACTTC
>many|TRBJ1-2|.|TRBV7-9
CASTRVGKRGIGYGYTF
TGTGCCAGCACCCGAGTTGGGAAGAGGGGTATCGGCTATGGCTACACCTTC
>many|TRBJ2-5|.|TRBV11-1
CASRATGGQETQYF
TGTGCCAGCAGGGCGACAGGAGGACAAGAGACCCAGTACTTC
>few|TRBJ2-7|TRBD2|TRBV19
CASSIVGSGAYEQYF
TGTGCCAGTAGTATAGTGGGTAGCGGGGCCTACGAGCAGTACTTC
>.|TRBJ1-2|.|TRBV29-1
CSLGETSYGYTF
TGCAGCTTAGGTGAAACCTCCTATGGCTACACCTTC
>.|TRBJ2-7|.|TRBV27
CASRTRTAWGEQYF
TGTGCCAGCAGAACCCGGACGGCTTGGGGCGAGCAGTACTTC
>many|TRBJ2-5|.|TRBV24-1
CATSDFPQETQYF
TGTGCCACCAGTGATTTCCCCCAAGAGACCCAGTACTTC
>.|TRBJ1-1|.|TRBV13
CASSLPGIRGTEAFF
TGTGCCAGCAGCTTGCCGGGGATACGAGGCACTGAAGCTTTCTTT
>many|TRBJ2-5|.|TRBV20-1
CSARGQGRMETQYF
TGCAGTGCCCGGGGGCAGGGGCGCATGGAGACCCAGTACTTC
>many|TRBJ2-7|TRBD1|TRBV20-1
CSAWGQEKSYEQYF
TGCAGTGCCTGGGGACAGGAGAAAAGCTACGAGCAGTACTTC
>.|TRBJ1-1|.|TRBV9
CASSGSRWGTEAFF
TGTGCCAGCAGCGGAAGTCGTTGGGGCACTGAAGCTTTCTTT
>.|TRBJ1-4|.|TRBV5-1
CASSLEMYEKLFF
TGCGCCAGCAGCTTGGAAATGTATGAAAAACTGTTTTTT
>once|TRBJ2-7|.|TRBV25-1
CASSDVLGRGRYEQYF
TGTGCCAGCAGTGACGTCCTTGGGCGGGGAAGATACGAGCAGTACTTC
>many|TRBJ2-7|.|TRBV20-1
CSASGTESYEQYF
TGCAGTGCTTCCGGGACGGAGTCTTACGAGCAGTACTTC
>many|TRBJ2-7|.|TRBV24-1
CATSGESYEQYF
TGTGCCACCAGTGGAGAATCCTACGAGCAGTACTTC
>few|TRBJ2-2|TRBD1|TRBV6-5
CASSKLDRDTGELFF
TGTGCCAGCAGTAAATTGGACAGGGACACCGGGGAGCTGTTTTTT
>few|TRBJ2-6|.|TRBV7-2
CASSFGGNVLTF
TGTGCCAGCAGCTTTGGGGGCAACGTCCTGACTTTC
>few|TRBJ2-2|TRBD1|TRBV20-1
CSARDWDRGTGELFF
TGCAGTGCTAGAGATTGGGACAGGGGGACCGGGGAGCTGTTTTTT
>.|TRBJ2-7|.|TRBV7-2
CASSHQVGGVDSLRYEQYF
TGTGCCAGCAGCCACCAGGTGGGAGGCGTGGACTCCCTGAGGTACGAGCAGTACTTC
>few|TRBJ2-2|.|TRBV12-3/TRBV12-4
CASSVKYTGELFF
TGTGCCAGCAGTGTCAAGTATACCGGGGAGCTGTTTTTT
>.|TRBJ1-1|.|TRBV4-1
CASSQEIGMSLYTEAFF
TGTGCCAGCAGCCAAGAAATCGGTATGAGCCTGTACACTGAAGCTTTCTTT
>few|TRBJ1-1|.|TRBV6-5
CASSYSMYLVNTEAFF
TGTGCCAGCAGTTACTCGATGTATTTGGTGAACACTGAAGCTTTCTTT
>many|TRBJ1-5|TRBD1|TRBV5-1
CASSHGQGDQPQHF
TGCGCCAGCAGCCATGGACAGGGGGATCAGCCCCAGCATTTT
>few|TRBJ2-5|.|TRBV19
CASSTWTDQETQYF
TGTGCCAGTAGTACCTGGACGGACCAAGAGACCCAGTACTTC
>many|TRBJ2-7|.|TRBV5-4
CASSLPSSSYEQYF
TGTGCCAGCAGCTTGCCCTCTAGCAGCTACGAGCAGTACTTC
>few|TRBJ1-1|.|TRBV10-3
CASRYNRQLNTEAFF
TGTGCCAGCAGGTACAACCGACAGCTTAACACTGAAGCTTTCTTT
>.|TRBJ1-2|.|TRBV2
CASSLNHRANYGYTF
TGTGCCAGCAGTTTAAACCACAGGGCTAACTATGGCTACACCTTC
>few|TRBJ2-3|.|TRBV2
CALTRTVADTQYF
TGTGCCCTAACCCGGACCGTGGCTGATACGCAGTATTTT
>.|TRBJ1-5|.|TRBV5-5
CASSLGDGKHQPQHF
TGTGCCAGCAGCTTGGGGGACGGGAAACATCAGCCCCAGCATTTT
>.|TRBJ1-1|.|TRBV19
CASSPGTIKGDTEALF
TGTGCCAGCAGCCCCGGGACAATAAAGGGGGACACTGAAGCTCTCTTT
>.|TRBJ1-1|.|TRBV7-8
CASSLFTVGTRRKGEALF
TGTGCCAGCAGCTTATTCACGGTGGGGACAAGGCGGAAAGGTGAAGCTCTCTTT
>many|TRBJ2-7|.|TRBV7-8
CASSFNSYEQYF
TGTGCCAGCAGCTTCAACTCCTACGAGCAGTACTTC
>.|TRBJ2-2|.|TRBV6-1
CASSRGEFRTGELFF
TGTGCCAGCAGTCGAGGGGAGTTTCGGACCGGGGAGCTGTTTTTT
>many|TRBJ1-2|.|TRBV5-1
CASSLRLTNYGYTF
TGCGCCAGCAGCTTGCGTCTGACTAACTATGGCTACACCTTC
>many|TRBJ1-5|.|TRBV7-2
CASSLAGSHVSAQHF
TGTGCCAGCAGCTTAGCGGGGTCCCACGTATCAGCCCAGCATTTT
>.|TRBJ1-4|.|TRBV5-4
CASSRRRFTNEKLFF
TGTGCCAGCAGCCGACGGAGATTTACTAATGAAAAACTGTTTTTT
>many|TRBJ2-7|.|TRBV12-3/TRBV12-4
CASSFSVRGGEQYF
TGTGCCAGCAGTTTCAGCGTTCGGGGCGGGGAGCAGTACTTC
>.|TRBJ1-4|.|TRBV2
CASSAGGTNEKLFF
TGTGCCAGCAGTGCTGGTGGGACTAATGAAAAACTGTTTTTT
>.|TRBJ2-7|.|TRBV19
CASSPRSVGGDEQYF
TGTGCCAGTAGTCCTCGGAGTGTGGGAGGCGACGAGCAGTACTTC